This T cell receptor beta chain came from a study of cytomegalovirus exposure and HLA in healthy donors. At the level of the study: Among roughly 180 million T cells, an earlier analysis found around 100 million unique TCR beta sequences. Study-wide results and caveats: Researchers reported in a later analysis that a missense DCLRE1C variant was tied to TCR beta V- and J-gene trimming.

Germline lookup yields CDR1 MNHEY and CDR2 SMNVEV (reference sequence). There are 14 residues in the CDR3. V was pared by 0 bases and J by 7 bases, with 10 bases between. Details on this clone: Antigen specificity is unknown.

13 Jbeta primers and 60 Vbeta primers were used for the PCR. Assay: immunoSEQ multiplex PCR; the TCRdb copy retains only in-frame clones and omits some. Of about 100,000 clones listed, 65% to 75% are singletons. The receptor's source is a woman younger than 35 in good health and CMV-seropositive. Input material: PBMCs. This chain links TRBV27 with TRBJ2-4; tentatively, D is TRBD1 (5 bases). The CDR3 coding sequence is TGTGCCAGCAGTTTATCTCAGGGTTGGAACATTCAGTACTTC. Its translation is CASSLSQGWNIQYF.